The rows below give T cell receptor beta chains drawn from one sample of a study of Graves' ophthalmopathy and Graves' hyperthyroidism. Each CDR3 protein gets one entry after TCRdb re-called the multiplex PCR reads with MiXCR. Of 740,000 or so distinct CDR3 sequences in the sample, roughly 40% are singletons; the top ten hold about 40%. Sequenced input: peripheral blood. The receptors shown here come from an adult man with Graves' ophthalmopathy. Each CDR3 is given with its conserved first and last residue. D genes are given only for firm matches. Clone size is not always given. Where it is, it says once, few, many or a class for expanded clones.

d_gene	len	abundance	v_gene	j_gene	CDR3nt	CDR3aa
.	14	few	TRBV7-9	TRBJ2-2	TGTGCCAGCAGCTTAGGCGGGGCGGCCGGGGAGCTGTTTTTT	CASSLGGAAGELFF
.	15	.	TRBV5-1	TRBJ1-1	TGCGCCAGCAGCTTGGGGACGGTGATGAACACTGAAGCTTTCTTT	CASSLGTVMNTEAFF
.	14	few	TRBV20-1	TRBJ1-5	TGCAGTGCTATGTATGGGTCGCACAATCAGCCCCAGCATTTT	CSAMYGSHNQPQHF
.	15	few	TRBV11-2	TRBJ2-7	TGTGCCAGCAGCTTAGATATTCTAGCAGCGCTCGAGCAGTACTTC	CASSLDILAALEQYF
.	14	.	TRBV5-1	TRBJ1-1	TGCGCCAGCAGCTCGTCGGGACCGAACACTGAAGCTTTCTTT	CASSSSGPNTEAFF
.	12	many	TRBV2	TRBJ1-1	TGTGCCAGCAGTGAACGGGACATGGCAGCTTTCTTT	CASSERDMAAFF
TRBD1	13	many	TRBV19	TRBJ1-1	TGTGCCAGTAGTGCACGGACAGGGACTGAAGCTTTCTTT	CASSARTGTEAFF
TRBD1	16	.	TRBV20-1	TRBJ1-6	TGCAGTGCTAGAGATTTGGACAGGCGACTTAATTCACCCCTCCACTTT	CSARDLDRRLNSPLHF
TRBD2	11	.	TRBV3-1	TRBJ2-5	TGTGCCAGCAGCCGAGCGGGAGCCCAGTACTTC	CASSRAGAQYF
TRBD1	17	.	TRBV2	TRBJ2-7	TGTGCCAGCAGCCGACCCTCTCCGGGACAGGGGGCGGTCGAGCAGTACTTC	CASSRPSPGQGAVEQYF
TRBD1	14	few	TRBV24-1	TRBJ1-3	TGTGCCACCAGTGACCCAGGGACAGGGGACACCATATATTTT	CATSDPGTGDTIYF
TRBD1	11	many	TRBV7-8	TRBJ1-1	TGTGCCAGCAGGGCGGACAGGGAAGTTTTCTTT	CASRADREVFF
TRBD1	14	many	TRBV15	TRBJ1-2	TGTGCCACCAGCCGCAGGGGGAGTAGCTATGGCTACACCTTC	CATSRRGSSYGYTF
TRBD2	19	.	TRBV7-8	TRBJ2-2	TGTGCCAGCAGCTCGGGACTAGCGGGGGGGCTAGTGTCCCCCGGGGAGCTGTTTTTT	CASSSGLAGGLVSPGELFF
TRBD1	15	.	TRBV19	TRBJ2-7	TGTGCCAGTAGTCTAAGACAGGGGGCAGGAAAAGAGCAGTACTTC	CASSLRQGAGKEQYF
.	15	few	TRBV5-4	TRBJ2-7	TGTGCCAGCAGCTTGGCCGGGGGTGGGGGCTACGAGCAGTACTTC	CASSLAGGGGYEQYF
TRBD1	17	.	TRBV20-1	TRBJ1-1	TGCAGTGCTAGAGATGGAAAATTGAACCGACAGGGCGCTGAAGCTCTCTTT	CSARDGKLNRQGAEALF
.	12	many	TRBV2	TRBJ1-1	TGTGCCAGCAGTGAATGGGGGACTGAAGCTTTCTTT	CASSEWGTEAFF
.	14	many	TRBV7-9	TRBJ2-2	TGTGCCAGCAGCTTAAACAGGAACACCGGGGAGCTGTTTTTT	CASSLNRNTGELFF
TRBD2	16	.	TRBV5-1	TRBJ2-7	TGCGCCAGCAGCCGGCTTTCGCGGGAGGGAAGCTACGAGCAGTACTTC	CASSRLSREGSYEQYF
.	11	.	TRBV29-1	TRBJ2-7	TGCAGCGTAGAGAACACCGGGGAGCTGTACTTC	CSVENTGELYF
.	13	once	TRBV10-3	TRBJ2-7	TGTGCCAGCAGCAGCCAGATTTTAGACGAGCAGTACTTC	CASSSQILDEQYF
TRBD1	14	.	TRBV15	TRBJ2-7	TGTGCCACCAGCAGTCCCGGGACAGGGAGCGAGCAGTACTTC	CATSSPGTGSEQYF
TRBD1	15	.	TRBV7-9	TRBJ1-1	TGTGCCAGCAGTGGAGGCAGGGGGTCGTACGCTGAAGCTTTCTTT	CASSGGRGSYAEAFF
.	14	.	TRBV9	TRBJ2-5	TGTGCCAGCAGCCCAGCCGGGGGGCACGAGACCCAGTACTTC	CASSPAGGHETQYF
TRBD2	15	many	TRBV5-5	TRBJ2-7	TGTGCCAGCAGCCCTCGACTAGCGGGAGTCTACGAGCAGTACTTC	CASSPRLAGVYEQYF
.	13	many	TRBV7-8	TRBJ2-7	TGTGCCAGCAGCTACAAGAGCTCCTACGAGCAGTACTTC	CASSYKSSYEQYF
.	11	.	TRBV29-1	TRBJ1-4	TGCAGCCCAGGAGGGTCTGAAAAACTGTTTTTT	CSPGGSEKLFF
TRBD1	15	few	TRBV12-3/TRBV12-4	TRBJ1-2	TGTGCCAGCAGTCCGGGGGACAGGACAAACTATGGCTACACCTTC	CASSPGDRTNYGYTF
TRBD2	16	few	TRBV2	TRBJ2-5	TGTGCCAGCAGTGGAAAACTTTCGGGGGGGCAAGAGACCCAGTACTTC	CASSGKLSGGQETQYF
.	13	.	TRBV20-1	TRBJ2-7	TGCAGTGCTACCGGCGATAGAGGGTACGAGCAGTACTTC	CSATGDRGYEQYF
TRBD2	16	.	TRBV6-2/TRBV6-3	TRBJ2-3	TGTGCCAGCAGTTCCCTAGCGGGAGGAGGGTCAGATACGCAGTATTTT	CASSSLAGGGSDTQYF
.	16	.	TRBV10-1	TRBJ2-5	TGCGCCAGCAGTGACCAAAATGGGGGCCGGGGAGAGACCCAGTACTTC	CASSDQNGGRGETQYF
.	12	.	TRBV25-1	TRBJ2-2	TGTGCTAGAGCGCCGTCAACCGGGGAGCTGTTTTTT	CARAPSTGELFF
.	13	many	TRBV12-3/TRBV12-4	TRBJ2-5	TGTGCCAGCAGTTTTCGAAACCAAGAGACCCAGTACTTC	CASSFRNQETQYF
TRBD1	14	many	TRBV5-1	TRBJ1-5	TGCGCCAGCAGCTGGGGGACAGGGAGTCAGCCCCAGCATTTT	CASSWGTGSQPQHF
.	14	many	TRBV2	TRBJ1-4	TGTGCCAGCAGGGGATACAGGTTTAATGAGAAACTGTTTTTT	CASRGYRFNEKLFF
.	13	.	TRBV2	TRBJ2-7	TGTGCCGGCGGTGGGACCCCTAAGGGCGAGCAGTACTTC	CAGGGTPKGEQYF
.	19	.	TRBV25-1	TRBJ2-2	TGTGCCAGCAGTTACTCGCTACCTCTCGGCGCAGCGAACACCGGGGAGCTGTTTTTT	CASSYSLPLGAANTGELFF
TRBD2	16	few	TRBV25-1	TRBJ2-2	TGTGCCAGCAGCTTAGTCGGGACTAGCATAGCCGGGGAGCTGTTTTTT	CASSLVGTSIAGELFF
.	16	.	TRBV7-2	TRBJ1-5	TGTGCCAGCAGCCAGGTACAGGGTCGATCAGGTCAGCCCCAGCATTTT	CASSQVQGRSGQPQHF
TRBD2	17	once	TRBV25-1	TRBJ2-5	TGTGCCAGCAGCCTCGGCGTAAGCGGGGGGGCCCAAGAGACCCAGTACTTC	CASSLGVSGGAQETQYF
TRBD1	15	.	TRBV10-2	TRBJ2-3	TGCGCCAGCAGTGACCGGGACAGCAACACAGATACGCAGTATTTT	CASSDRDSNTDTQYF
TRBD1	16	few	TRBV2	TRBJ1-5	TGTGCCAGCTCACCTGGGACAGGGGGAATCAGTCAGCCCCAGCATTTT	CASSPGTGGISQPQHF
TRBD1	13	.	TRBV20-1	TRBJ2-5	TGCAGTGCTGCATCAGGGGGCCGAGAGACCCAGTACTTC	CSAASGGRETQYF
.	13	many	TRBV11-2	TRBJ2-7	TGTGCCAGCAGCTTACGGCAGGCCTACGAGCAGTACTTC	CASSLRQAYEQYF
TRBD2	16	.	TRBV7-9	TRBJ2-3	TGTGCCAGCAGCAGGACTAGCGGGGGGGCGGAAGATACGCAGTATTTT	CASSRTSGGAEDTQYF
TRBD1	16	.	TRBV5-1	TRBJ1-1	TGCGCCAGCAGCTTACAGGGGCGAGGTGCGAACACTGAAGCTTTCTTT	CASSLQGRGANTEAFF
.	14	.	TRBV7-9	TRBJ2-2	TGTGCCAGCAGTTTAGACAAATCCACCGGGGAGCTGTTTTTT	CASSLDKSTGELFF
TRBD1	17	once	TRBV10-3	TRBJ1-1	TGTGCCAGCAGTTACCTCGCGGGACAGGGTTTCAACACTGAAGCTTTCTTT	CASSYLAGQGFNTEAFF
.	13	many	TRBV19	TRBJ1-1	TGCGCCAGCAGTATCACAGGGAACACTGAAGCTTTCTTT	CASSITGNTEAFF
TRBD1	15	many	TRBV7-2	TRBJ1-4	TGTGCCAGCAGCCGCGAGGGGGCGCGAGATGAAAAACTGTTTTTT	CASSREGARDEKLFF
.	14	.	TRBV7-2	TRBJ2-5	TGTGCCAGCAGTTTAGTGGCTTCGAGTGAGACCCAGTACTTC	CASSLVASSETQYF
.	14	few	TRBV10-3	TRBJ2-7	TGTGCCAGCAGTTCTCCCTGGTTGCACTACGAGCAGTACTTC	CASSSPWLHYEQYF
TRBD2	15	.	TRBV12-3/TRBV12-4	TRBJ2-5	TGTGCCAGCAGTTATTCCGGGACTAGCCTGGAGACCCAGTACTTC	CASSYSGTSLETQYF
.	14	many	TRBV6-5	TRBJ1-2	TGTGCCAGCAGTTACTCGATCAGGGAGGATGGCTACACCTTC	CASSYSIREDGYTF
.	15	few	TRBV19	TRBJ2-5	TGTGCCAGTACCAAAGCAGGGGGGATTGGAGAGACCCAGTACTTC	CASTKAGGIGETQYF